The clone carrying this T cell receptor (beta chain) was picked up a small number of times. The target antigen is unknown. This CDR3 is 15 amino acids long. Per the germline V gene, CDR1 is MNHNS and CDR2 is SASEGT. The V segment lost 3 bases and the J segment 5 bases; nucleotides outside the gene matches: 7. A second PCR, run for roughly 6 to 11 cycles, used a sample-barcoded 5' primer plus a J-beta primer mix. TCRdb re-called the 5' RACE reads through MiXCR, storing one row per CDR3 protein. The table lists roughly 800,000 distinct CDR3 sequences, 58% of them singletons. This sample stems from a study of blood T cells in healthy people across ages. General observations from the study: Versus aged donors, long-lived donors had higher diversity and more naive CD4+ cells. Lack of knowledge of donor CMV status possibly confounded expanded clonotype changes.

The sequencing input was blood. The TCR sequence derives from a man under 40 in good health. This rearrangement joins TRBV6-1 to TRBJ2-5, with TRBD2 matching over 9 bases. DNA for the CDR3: TGTGCCAGCAGTGAGACACTAGCGGGTGGGGAGACCCAGTACTTC. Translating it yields CASSETLAGGETQYF.